This TCR beta chain was documented in a study of blood T cell repertoires in COVID-19. Study details: Samples came from the United States, Italy and Spain, spanning acute and convalescent COVID-19. PBMCs, B-cell-depleted T cells, or T cells provided the cDNA or gDNA that made up the material.

The germline CDR1 and CDR2 sequences are DFQATT and SNEGSKA (reference sequence). The CDR3 runs to 13 residues. V shed 3 bases, J shed 4 bases, and the junction held 2 bases outside the gene matches. Authors' data handling: Amplified reference gene primers provided the basis for estimating nucleated cell counts. Assay: immunoSEQ multiplex PCR; the TCRdb copy retains only in-frame clones and omits some. D and trimming were read from the DNA, whereas the V and J calls and clone size are those reported in that table. The sample yields some 50,000 clones, approximately 80% seen once. This TCR derives from a human donor in a cohort sampled during active COVID-19. Sequencing input: peripheral blood. The chain employs TRBV20-1 and TRBJ1-4, with 7 nucleotides matching TRBD1. CDR3 residues: CSASDRDNEKLFF. For the CDR3, the DNA is TGCAGTGCTAGTGACAGGGATAATGAAAAACTGTTTTTT.